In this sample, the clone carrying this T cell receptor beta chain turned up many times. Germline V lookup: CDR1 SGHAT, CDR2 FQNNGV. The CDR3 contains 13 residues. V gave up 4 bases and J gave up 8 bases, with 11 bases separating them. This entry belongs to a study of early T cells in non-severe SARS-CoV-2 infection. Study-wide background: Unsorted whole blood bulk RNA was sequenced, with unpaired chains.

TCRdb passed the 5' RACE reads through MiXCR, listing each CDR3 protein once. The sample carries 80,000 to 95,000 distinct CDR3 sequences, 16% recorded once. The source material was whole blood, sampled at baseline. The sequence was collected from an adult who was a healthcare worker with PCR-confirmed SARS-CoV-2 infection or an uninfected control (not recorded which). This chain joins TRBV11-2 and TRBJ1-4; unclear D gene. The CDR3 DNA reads TGTGCCAGCAGCTCAAGGGCGGGAGAAAAACTGTTTTTT. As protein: CASSSRAGEKLFF. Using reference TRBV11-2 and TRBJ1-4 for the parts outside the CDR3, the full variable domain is EAGVAQSPRYKIIEKRQSVAFWCNPISGHATLYWYQQILGQGPKLLIQFQNNGVVDDSQLPKDRFSAERLKGVDSTLKIQPAKLEDSAVYLCASSSRAGEKLFFGSGTQLSVL.